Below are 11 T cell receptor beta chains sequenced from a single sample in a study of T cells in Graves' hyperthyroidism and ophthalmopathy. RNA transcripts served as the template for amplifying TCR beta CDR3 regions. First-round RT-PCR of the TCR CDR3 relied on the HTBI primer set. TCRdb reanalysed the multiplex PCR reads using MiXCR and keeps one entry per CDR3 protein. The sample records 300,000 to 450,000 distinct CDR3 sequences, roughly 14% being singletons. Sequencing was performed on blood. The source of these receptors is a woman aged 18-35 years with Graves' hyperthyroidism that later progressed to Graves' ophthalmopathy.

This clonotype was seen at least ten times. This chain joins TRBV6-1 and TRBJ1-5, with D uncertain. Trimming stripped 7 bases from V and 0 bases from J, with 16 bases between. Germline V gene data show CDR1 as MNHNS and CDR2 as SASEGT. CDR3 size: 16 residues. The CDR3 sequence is CASTPRAHLSNQPQHF. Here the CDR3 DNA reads TGTGCCAGCACCCCACGGGCACATCTTAGCAATCAGCCCCAGCATTTT.

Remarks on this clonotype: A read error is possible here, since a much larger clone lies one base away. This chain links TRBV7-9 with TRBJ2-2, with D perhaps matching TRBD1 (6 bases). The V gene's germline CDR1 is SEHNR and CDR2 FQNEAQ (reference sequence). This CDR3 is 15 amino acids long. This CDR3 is CASSLQGRRTEELFF. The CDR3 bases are TGTGCCAGCAGCCTTCAGGGGAGACGGACCGAGGAGCTGTTTTTT.

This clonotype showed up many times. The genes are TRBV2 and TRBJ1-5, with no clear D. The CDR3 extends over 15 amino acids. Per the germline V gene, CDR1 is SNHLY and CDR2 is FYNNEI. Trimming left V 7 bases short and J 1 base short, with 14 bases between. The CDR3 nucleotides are TGTGCCAGCAAGAAGGAGGGAGAGAGCAATCAGCCCCAGCATTTT. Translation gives CASKKEGESNQPQHF.

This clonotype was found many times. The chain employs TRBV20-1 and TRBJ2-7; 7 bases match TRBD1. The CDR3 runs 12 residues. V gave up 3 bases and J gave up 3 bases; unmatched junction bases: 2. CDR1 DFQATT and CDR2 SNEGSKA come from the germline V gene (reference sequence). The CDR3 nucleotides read TGCAGTGCTAGTAGACAGGGCTACGAGCAGTACTTC. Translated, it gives CSASRQGYEQYF.

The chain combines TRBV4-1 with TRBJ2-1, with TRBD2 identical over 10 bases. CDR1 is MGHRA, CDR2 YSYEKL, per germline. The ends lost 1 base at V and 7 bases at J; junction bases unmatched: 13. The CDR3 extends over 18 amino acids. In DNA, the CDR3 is TGCGCCAGCAGCCAAGCCCCTACGACTAGCGGGCTTGTAAATGAGCAGTTCTTC. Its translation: CASSQAPTTSGLVNEQFF.

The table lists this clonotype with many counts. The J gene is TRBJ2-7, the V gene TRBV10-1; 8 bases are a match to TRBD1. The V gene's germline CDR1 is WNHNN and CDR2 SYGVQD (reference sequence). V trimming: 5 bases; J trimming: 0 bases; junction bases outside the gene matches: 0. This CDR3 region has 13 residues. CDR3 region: CASSTGGSYEQYF. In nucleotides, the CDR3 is TGCGCCAGCAGTACAGGGGGCTCCTACGAGCAGTACTTC.

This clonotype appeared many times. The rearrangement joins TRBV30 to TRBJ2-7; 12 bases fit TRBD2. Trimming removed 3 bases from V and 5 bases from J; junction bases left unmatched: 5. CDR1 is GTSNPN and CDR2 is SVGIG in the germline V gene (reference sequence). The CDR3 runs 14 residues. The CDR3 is CAWSQTSGSDEQYF. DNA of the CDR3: TGTGCCTGGAGCCAGACTAGCGGGAGCGACGAGCAGTACTTC.

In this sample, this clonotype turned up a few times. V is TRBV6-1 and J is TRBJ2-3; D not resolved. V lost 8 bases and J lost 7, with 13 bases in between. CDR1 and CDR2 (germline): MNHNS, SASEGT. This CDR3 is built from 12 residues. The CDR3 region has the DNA TGTGCCAGCTCCCGGCAAGGATATACGCAGTATTTT. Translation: CASSRQGYTQYF.

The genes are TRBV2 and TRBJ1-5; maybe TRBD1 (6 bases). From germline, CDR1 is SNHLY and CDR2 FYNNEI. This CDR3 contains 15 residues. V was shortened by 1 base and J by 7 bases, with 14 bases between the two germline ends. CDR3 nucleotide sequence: TGTGCCAGCAGTGAAGGGGCCAGGGGTGAACAGCCCCAGCATTTT. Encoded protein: CASSEGARGEQPQHF.

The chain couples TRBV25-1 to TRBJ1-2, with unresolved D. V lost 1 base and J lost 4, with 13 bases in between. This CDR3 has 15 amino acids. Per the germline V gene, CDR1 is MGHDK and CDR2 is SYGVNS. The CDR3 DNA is TGTGCCAGCAGTGAATCGACGGTGGTCGGCTATGGCTACACCTTC. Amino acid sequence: CASSESTVVGYGYTF.

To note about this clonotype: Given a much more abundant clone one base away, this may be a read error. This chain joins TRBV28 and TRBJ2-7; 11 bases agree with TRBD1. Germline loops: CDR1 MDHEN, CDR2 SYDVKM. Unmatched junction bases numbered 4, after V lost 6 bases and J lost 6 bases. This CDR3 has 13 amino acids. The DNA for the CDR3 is TGTGCCAGCAGAACCGGGACAGGGGGCGAGCAGTACTTC. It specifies CASRTGTGGEQYF.